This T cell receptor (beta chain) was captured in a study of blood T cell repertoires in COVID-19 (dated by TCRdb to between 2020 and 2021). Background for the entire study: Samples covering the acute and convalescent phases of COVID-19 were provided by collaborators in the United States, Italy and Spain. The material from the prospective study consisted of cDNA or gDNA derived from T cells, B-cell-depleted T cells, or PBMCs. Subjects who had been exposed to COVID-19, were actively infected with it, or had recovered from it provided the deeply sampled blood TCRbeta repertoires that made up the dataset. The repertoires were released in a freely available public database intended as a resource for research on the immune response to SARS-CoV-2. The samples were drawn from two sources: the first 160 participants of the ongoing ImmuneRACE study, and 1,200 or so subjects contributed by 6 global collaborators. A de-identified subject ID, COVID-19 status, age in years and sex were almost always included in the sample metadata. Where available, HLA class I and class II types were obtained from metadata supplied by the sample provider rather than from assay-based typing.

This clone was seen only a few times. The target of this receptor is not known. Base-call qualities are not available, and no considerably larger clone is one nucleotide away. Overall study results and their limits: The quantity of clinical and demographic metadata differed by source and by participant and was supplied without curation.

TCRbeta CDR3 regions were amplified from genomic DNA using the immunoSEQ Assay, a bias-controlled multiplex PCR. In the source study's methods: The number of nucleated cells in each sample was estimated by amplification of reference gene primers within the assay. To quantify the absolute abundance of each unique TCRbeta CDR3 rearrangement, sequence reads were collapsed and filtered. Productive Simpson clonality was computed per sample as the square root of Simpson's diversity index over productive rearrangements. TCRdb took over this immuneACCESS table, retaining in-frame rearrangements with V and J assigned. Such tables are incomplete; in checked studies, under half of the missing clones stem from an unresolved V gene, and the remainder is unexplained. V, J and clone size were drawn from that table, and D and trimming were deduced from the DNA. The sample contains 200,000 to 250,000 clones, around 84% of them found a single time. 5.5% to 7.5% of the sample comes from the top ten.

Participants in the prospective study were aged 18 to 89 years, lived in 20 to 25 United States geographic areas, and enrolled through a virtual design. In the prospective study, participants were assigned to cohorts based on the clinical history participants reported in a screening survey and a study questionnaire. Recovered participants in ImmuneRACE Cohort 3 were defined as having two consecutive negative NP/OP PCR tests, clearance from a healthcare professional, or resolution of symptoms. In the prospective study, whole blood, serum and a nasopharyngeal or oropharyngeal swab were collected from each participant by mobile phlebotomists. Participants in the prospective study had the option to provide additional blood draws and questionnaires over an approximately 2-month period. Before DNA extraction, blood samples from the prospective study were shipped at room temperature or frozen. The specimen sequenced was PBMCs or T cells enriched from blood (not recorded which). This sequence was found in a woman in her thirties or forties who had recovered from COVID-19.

The nucleotides read TGTGCCAGTAACCCGGACAGGGGGCGCCCGGGGTATGGCTACACCTTC. Translated, it reads CASNPDRGRPGYGYTF. The chain was built from TRBV19 and TRBJ1-2; 11 of the junction bases match TRBD1. The junction shows trimming of 7 bases on V and 5 bases on J, and the gene matches do not reach 12 bases of it. The cysteine opens and the phenylalanine closes a CDR3 of 16 amino acids. Only CDR3 DNA is held: 48 bases, read in frame from base 1. The germline V gene (reference sequence) specifies LNHDA as CDR1 and SQIVND as CDR2.